This passage covers 10 T cell receptor beta chains from one sample sequenced in a study of human T cells and chemical hapten exposure. TCRdb re-called the 5' RACE reads with MiXCR, one entry per CDR3 protein. Among approximately 110,000 distinct CDR3 sequences, approximately 20% were seen once, and the ten largest hold approximately 2.6%. The starting material, unfractionated whole blood, was used for total RNA extraction. These receptors were obtained from a human donor in good health.

This sequence joins TRBV7-9 and TRBJ1-2; D is uncertain. The CDR3 is 15 residues long. The ends were cut back, 1 base at V and 3 bases at J, with 12 bases in the middle. Germline V gene data show CDR1 as SEHNR and CDR2 as FQNEAQ (reference sequence). The CDR3, as DNA: TGTGCCAGCAGCTTAGAAGTGACAAGGGACTATGGCTACACCTTC. This translates into CASSLEVTRDYGYTF.

This rearrangement joins TRBV12-3 or TRBV12-4 to TRBJ1-2; D remains ambiguous. The CDR3 runs to 13 residues. Between the trimmed V and J ends, which lost 4 bases and 5 bases, there was a span of 11 bases. CDR3 in DNA: TGTGCCAGCAGTTGGGGTTGGAATTATGGCTACACCTTC. Its translation: CASSWGWNYGYTF.

This chain uses TRBV13 with TRBJ2-1; 10 nucleotides align to TRBD2. This CDR3 spans 14 amino acids. The germline gives CDR1 PRHDT, CDR2 FYEKMQ (reference sequence). V lost 4 bases to trimming and J lost 7 bases; unmatched junction nucleotides: 4. In DNA, the CDR3 is TGTGCCAGCAGCTGGGGACTAGCGAGGAATGAGCAGTTCTTC. Encoded protein: CASSWGLARNEQFF.

This clonotype appeared a few times. The chain employs TRBV29-1 and TRBJ1-6; TRBD1 matches at 8 bases. The V and J ends lost 6 bases and 8 bases, in that order; junction bases with no gene match: 6. The CDR3 loop spans 13 amino acids. CDR1 and CDR2 from the germline V gene are SQVTM and ANQGSEA. The CDR3 loop reads CSVTGGSDSPLHF. The CDR3 DNA sequence: TGCAGCGTCACAGGGGGAAGCGATTCACCCCTCCACTTT.

This clonotype was observed a few times. The rearrangement uses TRBV20-1 and TRBJ2-5; tentatively, D is TRBD2 (5 bases). The CDR3 spans 15 residues. Per the germline V gene, CDR1 is DFQATT and CDR2 is SNEGSKA (reference sequence). The V and J ends lost 3 bases and 5 bases respectively, with 19 bases between them. For the CDR3, the DNA is TGCAGTGCTAGGTACCCCGGGCTCCGGAGGGAGACCCAGTACTTC. This sequence encodes CSARYPGLRRETQYF.

This clonotype was observed a handful of times. CDR3 in DNA: TGTGCCAGCAGCCGCCAGACTAGCGGGACCCAAGAGACCCAGTACTTC. Its translation: CASSRQTSGTQETQYF. The V call is TRBV4-2, the J call TRBJ2-5; 11 nucleotides match TRBD2. V shed 4 bases and J 1 base; nucleotides not matched to a gene: 5. The germline V gene encodes CDR1 LGHNA and CDR2 YNFKEQ. This CDR3 spans 16 amino acids.

The genes are TRBV12-3 or TRBV12-4 and TRBJ2-3; D may be TRBD2 (6 bases). The germline V and J ends were trimmed by 3 bases and 6 bases, with 16 bases remaining between them. The CDR3 is 15 residues long. The CDR3 protein is CASSLGSGLGDTQYF. The CDR3 nucleotides are TGTGCCAGCAGTTTGGGTAGCGGACTCGGGGATACGCAGTATTTT.

This clonotype was found a few times. CDR3 protein: CASSLRQAGELFF. CDR3 DNA sequence: TGTGCCAGCAGTTTAAGACAGGCCGGGGAGCTGTTTTTT. J is TRBJ2-2 and V is TRBV12-3 or TRBV12-4; possibly TRBD1 for D (6 bases). This CDR3 region has 13 residues. V lost 2 bases, J lost 6 bases, and 7 bases lay in between.

The CDR3 protein is CASSLDGRGGEQYF. For the CDR3, the DNA is TGTGCCAGCAGTTTGGACGGCAGGGGTGGCGAGCAGTACTTC. The V gene is TRBV27, the J gene TRBJ2-7; tentative D call: TRBD1 (6 bases). CDR1 is MNHEY and CDR2 is SMNVEV in the germline V gene (reference sequence). The length of the CDR3 is 14 residues. V dropped 3 bases and J dropped 6 bases, with 15 bases sitting between them.

This clonotype turned up a few times. V usage is TRBV30 and J usage is TRBJ1-1; perhaps TRBD1 as D (5 bases). CDR3 length: 13 residues. Germline values: CDR1 GTSNPN, CDR2 SVGIG (reference sequence). V lost 0 bases and J lost 7, with 12 bases in between. The CDR3 DNA reads as TGTGCCTGGAGTGTACTCGGGGGGTTTGAAGCTTTCTTT. Translation gives CAWSVLGGFEAFF.